This T cell receptor (beta chain) was identified during a study of blood T cell repertoires in COVID-19. V shed 5 bases and J 2 bases; nucleotides not matched to a gene: 3. This CDR3 spans 14 amino acids. Germline CDR1 is ENHRY and CDR2 is SYGVKD. Using immunoSEQ multiplex PCR, the repertoire was profiled, and TCRdb retains in-frame clones only, with some absent. This sample has roughly 110,000 clones; around 83% occur once, and the top ten carry roughly 5%. V usage is TRBV10-3 and J usage is TRBJ1-5; 7 bases are shared with TRBD1. The sequencing input was peripheral blood. This clonotype was obtained from a woman aged 55-75 years with COVID-19, enrolled during active disease. CDR3 loop: CAISQGEGNQPQHF. The CDR3 nucleotides read TGTGCCATCAGTCAGGGGGAGGGCAATCAGCCCCAGCATTTT.